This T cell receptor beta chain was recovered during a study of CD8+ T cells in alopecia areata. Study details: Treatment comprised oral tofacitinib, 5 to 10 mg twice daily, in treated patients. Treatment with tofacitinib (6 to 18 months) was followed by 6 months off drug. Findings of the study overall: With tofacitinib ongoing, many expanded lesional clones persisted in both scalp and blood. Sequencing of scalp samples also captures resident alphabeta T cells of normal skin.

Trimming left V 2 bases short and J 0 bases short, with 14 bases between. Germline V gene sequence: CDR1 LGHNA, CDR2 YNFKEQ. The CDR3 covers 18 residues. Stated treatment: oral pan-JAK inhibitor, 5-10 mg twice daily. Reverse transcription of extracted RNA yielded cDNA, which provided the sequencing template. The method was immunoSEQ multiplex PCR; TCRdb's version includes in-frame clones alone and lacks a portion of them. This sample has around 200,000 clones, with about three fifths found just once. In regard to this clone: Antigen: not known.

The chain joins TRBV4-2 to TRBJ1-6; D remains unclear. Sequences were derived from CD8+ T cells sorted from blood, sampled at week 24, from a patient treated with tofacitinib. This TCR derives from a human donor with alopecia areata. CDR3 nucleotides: TGTGCCAGCAGCCAAACAGTTTCCGAGAGCTCCTATAATTCACCCCTCCACTTT. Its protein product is CASSQTVSESSYNSPLHF.